One sample yielded the 26 T cell receptor beta chains listed below, sequenced in a study of human T cells and chemical hapten exposure. Time point denoted: pre-sensitization, week 0. Noted treatment: therapeutic diphenylcyclopropenone sensitization with weekly scalp DPC. TCRdb re-derived calls from the RACE reads in MiXCR, one entry per CDR3 protein. This table holds fewer than 200,000 distinct CDR3 sequences, approximately 29% found once. The input for sequencing was whole blood, taken in connection with sensitization to the hapten diphenylcyclopropenone (DPC). Source of these receptors: a woman aged 25-40 years with alopecia areata. Some clones in this sample may be carry-over from other donors' samples.

This clonotype was detected a few times. This chain joins TRBV28 and TRBJ2-3; D is ambiguous. From germline, CDR1 is MDHEN and CDR2 SYDVKM. The CDR3 sequence is 16 residues long. V lost 3 bases, J lost 0 bases, and 13 bases lay in between. CDR3 protein: CASSFTLGLSTDTQYF. In nucleotides, the CDR3 is TGTGCCAGCAGTTTTACGCTAGGGTTAAGCACAGATACGCAGTATTTT.

This clonotype was seen only a few times. The rearrangement links TRBV9 to TRBJ1-1, with a weak D call TRBD1 (6 bases). This CDR3 region has 14 residues. V was trimmed by 3 bases and J by 0 bases, leaving 9 bases between them. The germline V gene encodes CDR1 SGDLS and CDR2 YYNGEE. CDR3 amino acids: CASSAGAMNTEAFF. The CDR3 DNA reads TGTGCCAGCAGCGCGGGGGCCATGAACACTGAAGCTTTCTTT.

This clonotype was seen a few times. CDR3 region: CSARAQGPINTIYF. DNA for the CDR3: TGCAGTGCTAGAGCGCAGGGCCCGATAAACACCATATATTTT. V and J are TRBV20-1 and TRBJ1-3, with D possibly being TRBD1 (5 bases). Trimming took 1 base from V and 6 from J, leaving 13 bases between them. Looked up from germline, CDR1 is DFQATT and CDR2 is SNEGSKA (reference sequence). The CDR3 runs 14 residues.

This clonotype was counted only a few times. The chain couples TRBV9 to TRBJ1-4; D not certain. CDR1 and CDR2 (germline): SGDLS, YYNGEE. Trimming pared 3 bases from V and 2 bases from J, leaving 11 bases between. The CDR3 covers 15 residues. This CDR3 reads CASSATGLTNEKLFF. The CDR3 DNA follows: TGTGCCAGCAGCGCGACGGGTCTCACTAATGAAAAACTGTTTTTT.

The J gene is TRBJ2-5, the V gene TRBV10-3; D is unresolved. Germline loops: CDR1 ENHRY, CDR2 SYGVKD. Trimming removed 6 bases at V and 2 bases at J, with 4 bases between. CDR3 length: 11 amino acids. CDR3 nucleotides: TGTGCCATCAGGGGTCAAGAGACCCAGTACTTC. It yields the protein CAIRGQETQYF.

This sequence joins TRBV14 and TRBJ1-1, with D perhaps matching TRBD1 (5 bases). Between the trimmed V and J ends, which lost 4 bases and 1 base, there was a span of 16 bases. The CDR3 consists of 16 residues. Germline V gene lookup returns CDR1 SGHDN and CDR2 FVKESK. The CDR3 loop reads CASSPWGGSKNTEAFF. The DNA for the CDR3 is TGTGCCAGCAGCCCATGGGGGGGAAGCAAGAACACTGAAGCTTTCTTT.

The chain recombines TRBV27 with TRBJ1-6; TRBD1 is a possible D gene (6 bases). Trimming cost V 5 bases and J 10 bases, with 18 bases left between them. This CDR3 is 15 amino acids long. The V gene's germline CDR1 is MNHEY and CDR2 SMNVEV (reference sequence). The CDR3, as DNA: TGTGCCAGCAGTCTCGAACAGGGTCCCTGGTCACCCCTCCACTTT. It yields the protein CASSLEQGPWSPLHF.

Worth noting for this clonotype: An end of the junction differs from the germline gene, which may be a read error. The V gene is TRBV5-6, the J gene TRBJ1-6, with D tentatively TRBD1 (5 bases). The germline V gene encodes CDR1 SGHDT and CDR2 YYEEEE. This CDR3 has 13 residues. The CDR3 here is CASSLGEHSPLHF. Here the CDR3 DNA reads TGTGCCAGCAGTTTGGGGGAGCACTCACCCCTCCACTTT.

This clonotype occurred a few times. The CDR3 DNA reads as TGCGCCAGCGCTTCGAGGGATTTCGAAGAAAAACTGTTTTTT. Its protein is CASASRDFEEKLFF. The chain employs TRBV5-1 and TRBJ1-4, with D unclear. Trimming cost V 7 bases and J 8 bases, with 18 bases left between them. The CDR3 extends over 14 amino acids. Germline V gene lookup returns CDR1 SGHRS and CDR2 YFSETQ.

By proportion, this clonotype is medium-sized (0.01 to 0.1%). The V and J genes are TRBV27 and TRBJ2-7, with D maybe TRBD1 (6 bases). The germline V and J ends were trimmed by 0 bases and 6 bases, with 15 bases remaining between them. The CDR3 loop spans 15 amino acids. In germline, CDR1 is MNHEY, CDR2 SMNVEV (reference sequence). The CDR3 sequence is CASSLSWGHLSEQYF. The CDR3 nucleotides are TGTGCCAGCAGTTTATCGTGGGGACACCTCTCCGAGCAGTACTTC.

The table lists this clonotype with a few counts. The J gene is TRBJ2-2, the V gene TRBV11-3, with 9 bases fitting TRBD1. J was trimmed by 5 bases and V by 0 bases; bases with no gene match: 7. The CDR3 length is 17 residues. The germline V gene has CDR1 SGHNT and CDR2 YENEEA. CDR3 coding DNA: TGTGCCAGCAGCTTAGATCTCGGGACAGGGAGAACCGGGGAGCTGTTTTTT. It encodes CASSLDLGTGRTGELFF.

The chain uses TRBV10-1 and TRBJ2-6; TRBD1 is a possible D gene (6 bases). CDR3 length: 18 residues. Deletions cut 4 bases from V and 4 bases from J, with 20 bases between. Per the germline V gene, CDR1 is WNHNN and CDR2 is SYGVQD (reference sequence). The CDR3 DNA is TGCGCCAGCAGTGTTATTCACAGGGAGCTTGGGGGGGCCAACGTCCTGACTTTC. Translated: CASSVIHRELGGANVLTF.

This rearrangement joins TRBV5-5 to TRBJ2-5; D ambiguous. The germline V gene has CDR1 SGHKS and CDR2 YYEKEE (reference sequence). The V gene lost 5 bases and the J gene lost 1 base, with 12 bases spanning the gap. The CDR3 has 14 amino acids. The DNA of the CDR3 is TGTGCCAGCAGTCCCAGAACGACCCAAGAGACCCAGTACTTC. Residues: CASSPRTTQETQYF.

The chain has TRBV2 and TRBJ2-1; TRBD2 is a possible D gene (5 bases). The CDR3 contains 13 residues. The V and J ends lost 4 bases and 3 bases respectively, with 7 bases between them. Germline CDR1 reads SNHLY; CDR2 reads FYNNEI. The CDR3: CASSGTVYNEQFF. The CDR3 bases are TGTGCCAGCAGTGGGACTGTCTACAATGAGCAGTTCTTC.

V is TRBV3-1 and J is TRBJ1-1; 11 nucleotides match TRBD1. CDR3 length: 16 amino acids. The germline V gene encodes CDR1 LGHDT and CDR2 YNNKEL (reference sequence). The V gene end was trimmed by 0 bases and the J gene end by 4 bases; junction bases not matched to a gene: 4. Written as DNA, the CDR3 is TGTGCCAGCAGCCAAGAGCCGGGACAGGGGGGCACTGAAGCTTTCTTT. As protein: CASSQEPGQGGTEAFF.

This rearrangement joins TRBV5-1 to TRBJ1-1, with 12 bases identical to TRBD1. J lost 7 bases, V lost 4 bases, and 5 bases had no gene match. The CDR3 is 14 residues long. Per germline, CDR1 SGHRS and CDR2 YFSETQ. CDR3 bases: TGCGCCAGCAGCACGGGACAGGGGGCCAATGAAGCTTTCTTT. Residues: CASSTGQGANEAFF.

This chain uses TRBV10-3 with TRBJ1-1, with 9 bases fitting TRBD1. Looked up from germline, CDR1 is ENHRY and CDR2 is SYGVKD. CDR3 length equals 14 residues. The J segment lost 4 bases and the V segment lost 8 bases, leaving 8 bases of the junction unmatched. CDR3 region: CAIAPGTGFTEAFF. For the CDR3, the DNA is TGTGCCATCGCCCCCGGGACAGGGTTCACTGAAGCTTTCTTT.

The table lists this clonotype with a few counts. The chain carries TRBV10-3 and TRBJ2-3; no reliable D call. CDR3 length: 12 amino acids. The ends were cut back, 8 bases at V and 4 bases at J, with 10 bases in the middle. CDR1 is ENHRY, CDR2 SYGVKD, per germline. The CDR3 region has the DNA TGTGCCATCTCCATCCCCCCAGATACGCAGTATTTT. As protein: CAISIPPDTQYF.

The chain carries TRBV7-2 and TRBJ2-7; the D gene is possibly TRBD1 (6 bases). With 2 bases removed from V and 6 bases from J, the gap between germline ends came to 11 bases. CDR3 length: 13 amino acids. Germline V lookup: CDR1 SGHTA, CDR2 FQGNSA. CDR3 amino acids: CASSLIARGEQYF. The CDR3 DNA reads TGTGCCAGCAGCTTAATAGCCAGGGGCGAGCAGTACTTC.

This clonotype was picked up a small number of times. J is TRBJ1-2 and V is TRBV28; D not certain. The CDR3 is made up of 16 amino acids. V lost 7 bases and J lost 6, with 24 bases in between. Germline lookup yields CDR1 MDHEN and CDR2 SYDVKM. In DNA, the CDR3 is TGTGCCAGCACCGACCTGGATCGGGGATCCTTACATGGCTACACCTTC. It yields the protein CASTDLDRGSLHGYTF.

The rearrangement links TRBV7-2 to TRBJ2-7, with TRBD1 identical over 7 bases. J gave up 3 bases and V 5 bases, and 1 base lay outside the gene matches. The CDR3 loop spans 12 amino acids. Looked up from germline, CDR1 is SGHTA and CDR2 is FQGNSA. CDR3 DNA sequence: TGTGCCAGCAGCGGACAGGACTACGAGCAGTACTTC. It is translated as CASSGQDYEQYF.

This clonotype was detected many times. This chain uses TRBV29-1 with TRBJ2-7, with 10 bases identical to TRBD1. V lost 5 bases to trimming and J lost 2 bases; unmatched junction nucleotides: 6. CDR1 and CDR2 from the germline V gene are SQVTM and ANQGSEA. This CDR3 is built from 14 residues. CDR3 nucleotides: TGCAGCGTTTTTGGGACAGGGGCCACCTACGAGCAGTACTTC. Translation gives CSVFGTGATYEQYF.

The chain uses TRBV3-1 and TRBJ2-2; D not certain. Trimming took 2 bases from V and 7 from J, leaving 11 bases between them. Germline CDR1 LGHDT, CDR2 YNNKEL (reference sequence). The CDR3 contains 14 residues. CDR3 in amino acids: CASSQKGHYGELFF. The CDR3 region has the DNA TGTGCCAGCAGCCAAAAAGGTCATTACGGGGAGCTGTTTTTT.

This sequence joins TRBV7-2 and TRBJ2-5; 9 bases are a match to TRBD2. CDR1 and CDR2 from the germline V gene are SGHTA and FQGNSA. V lost 5 bases and J lost 1; bases outside the gene matches: 2. The CDR3 loop spans 14 amino acids. The CDR3 region has the DNA TGTGCCAGCAGCCCGACTAGCGGCCAAGAGACCCAGTACTTC. Its protein product is CASSPTSGQETQYF.

The chain employs TRBV5-1 and TRBJ2-2; D not certain. Deletions cut 0 bases from V and 0 bases from J, with 6 bases between. The length of the CDR3 is 15 residues. CDR1 and CDR2 from the germline V gene are SGHRS and YFSETQ. The CDR3 loop is CASSLGNTNTGELFF. The CDR3 region has the DNA TGCGCCAGCAGCTTGGGCAACACGAACACCGGGGAGCTGTTTTTT.

V and J are TRBV7-2 and TRBJ2-7; 14 nucleotides align to TRBD2. The CDR3 runs to 15 residues. V lost 5 bases, J lost 5 bases, and 5 bases stayed unmatched. Germline CDR1 SGHTA, CDR2 FQGNSA. In DNA form, the CDR3 reads TGTGCCAGCAGCCAGGGGGGACTAGCGGGAGACGAGCAGTACTTC. Translated, it gives CASSQGGLAGDEQYF.